This T cell receptor (beta chain) was sequenced in a study of T cells in Graves' hyperthyroidism and ophthalmopathy. About the research overall: Peripheral blood was drawn at first diagnosis, prior to all treatment. Findings and caveats of the study: Stable hyperthyroidism was told apart from ophthalmopathy by a model built on 13 V-J features. Most thyroid-expanded clonotypes above 0.001 were also found in blood.

In germline, CDR1 is SEHNR, CDR2 FQNEAQ (reference sequence). The CDR3 runs 14 residues. V dropped 4 bases and J dropped 8 bases, with 15 bases sitting between them. TCR beta CDR3 region amplification was performed from RNA transcripts. With the HTBI primer set, the TCR CDR3 went through a first round of RT-PCR. TCRdb re-called the multiplex PCR reads through MiXCR, storing one row per CDR3 protein. The repertoire holds approximately 300,000 distinct CDR3 sequences, with about 17% as singletons. Clinical symptoms, serum thyroxine and TRAb, thyroid ultrasound and orbital computed tomography were used for the diagnoses. This clonotype was counted at least ten times. Its target is not known.

This chain uses TRBV7-9 with TRBJ2-1, with TRBD1 as a possible D gene (6 bases). The sample comprised blood. This receptor was obtained from a woman aged 55-70 years with Graves' ophthalmopathy. The CDR3 sequence is CASSSIEQGHEQFF. In DNA form, the CDR3 reads TGTGCCAGCAGCTCCATAGAACAGGGCCATGAGCAGTTCTTC.